This TCR beta chain was recovered during a study of cytomegalovirus exposure and HLA in healthy donors (dated by TCRdb to 2016 to 2017). Regarding the complete study: In an earlier analysis of several hundred of the donors, roughly 300 Gb of sequence data and approximately 100 million unique TCR beta sequences from about 190 million T cells were reported. Roughly 300 gigabases of sequencing data and tens of millions of unique TCR sequences were included in an early release covering about 700 HLA-typed donors. Rather than using new phenotypic data, the later analysis identified candidate immune exposures from TCR beta sequences and from how often those sequences occurred across donors. The study profiled the T cell repertoires of about 720 subjects by immunosequencing and related them to cytomegalovirus serostatus. Across around 400 genotyped donors of the cohort, an average of approximately 240,000 unique TCR beta nucleotide sequences per donor were sequenced, and about a sixth of those sequences were non-productive. The number of typed donors differed by locus: about 620-640 for A, B, C, DRB1 and DQB1; 522 for DQA1; around 580 for DPA1; and some 450 for DPB1. In a later genetic analysis, genome-wide SNP genotypes for about 55% of the roughly 670 donors were used, and that subset was treated as a discovery cohort. A separate validation cohort of roughly 130 different subjects was used in addition to the approximately 610-subject first cohort. Every repertoire in the discovery cohort had been generated on one and the same sequencing platform. Of the approximately 400 genotyped donors, around 81% fell in the genetic ancestry cluster associated with self-reported Caucasian donors. An earlier analysis of around 540 of the donors applied high-throughput TCR beta sequencing to assess whether each TCR beta V gene segment acted as functional or pseudogenic. Donor age, sex, ethnicity and CMV serostatus were collected together with the repertoire data. A later analysis re-examined previously published TCR beta repertoires from about 700 donors and added high-resolution HLA genotyping to investigate patterns of TCR occurrence. Four to six DR-DQ haplotypes were handled as single units for association and clustering, since linkage in the cohort was strong. The study was designed to test whether signatures of past pathogen exposure could be identified by cataloging public T cell receptors. High-throughput TCR immunosequencing, statistical association of individual TCRs with disease status, and machine learning were combined to predict cytomegalovirus infection status. Both class I and class II loci were covered by HLA typing, at four-digit resolution. Study-level results and caveats: In this cohort, only TCR beta chains were sequenced, and detectable features were limited by the absence of alpha or paired-chain data. Compared with equally common non-associated chains, HLA-associated TCR beta chains in a later analysis were more clonally expanded and had lower generation probabilities. The authors suggested that the approach could potentially be extended to other disease states and immunological phenotypes. Immune exposure information for the cohort was limited to CMV serostatus. In an earlier analysis of approximately 590 of the donors, most TCR beta V segments appeared in productive rearrangements about 87% or about 30% of the time, broadly matching IMGT annotations. The sequencing pipeline was judged likely to have produced a cluster of highly shared sequence variants as a technical artifact. The study gave a list of around 170 TCR beta chains associated with cytomegalovirus. When HLA alleles, especially DR and DQ, strongly co-occurred, attributing TCR associations to individual alleles was difficult. In vitro tests confirmed that a few of the cytomegalovirus-associated TCR beta chains recognize cytomegalovirus antigens. According to a later analysis, parvovirus B19, influenza, CMV and Epstein-Barr virus appeared linked to several top co-occurrence clusters. Some 16 rarely observed V segments, including chromosome 9 orphons, were excluded from the earlier analysis of about 600 of the donors because counts were too low. HLA typing was unavailable for some donors at each locus, so association tests used only the typed subset. A further reported finding was that TCR beta sequences accurately predicted the HLA-A and HLA-B alleles for most subjects in the first cohort. Some IMGT-functional V segments, including TRBV6-2 and TRBV6-3, could not be told apart with the 87-base-pair reads, so those segments were excluded. Correlated functional status among segregating V segments might reflect linkage disequilibrium, but an unknown experimental factor could not be ruled out. In a later genetic analysis, fewer N-insertions in productive TCRs were reported among donors in an Asian-associated ancestry cluster than the roughly 640-donor mean. The classifier was reported to diagnose cytomegalovirus status with high specificity and sensitivity in both the original cohort and the validation cohort. Sequencing depth was assumed to be roughly uniform across donors in the presence/absence analyses, though that assumption may not hold. V-gene and J-gene trimming of TCR beta chains was associated with a missense DCLRE1C variant in a later genetic analysis, and the association was replicated in an independent cohort. A later analysis found that most CMV-associated TCR beta chains appeared HLA-restricted, with HLA associations seemingly driven largely by CMV exposure. In a later analysis, 15,000 to 20,000 TCR beta sequences were associated with specific HLA alleles at a false discovery rate of 0.05. According to a later analysis, TCR association rates differed among HLA loci, with DRB1 alleles showing the most associated TCRs and HLA-C alleles showing the fewest. Most TCR sequences were seen in very few donors, while some public TCRs were found in many individuals.

V was cut back by 4 bases and J by 3 bases, leaving a gap of 16 bases between them. Reading from cysteine to phenylalanine, the CDR3 counts 15 amino acids. Here the CDR3 DNA is all that survives: 45 bases in frame from base 1. According to the germline V gene, CDR1 reads SGDLS and CDR2 reads YYNGEE. The cohort was made up of approximately 670 healthy bone marrow donors. At the time of sampling, all cohort members were nominally healthy, though unrecorded immune exposures were likely present. The donor was CMV seronegative and was included in the group of several hundred seronegative cohort members. A peripheral blood sample was provided by each donor, and peripheral blood mononuclear cells were used for TCR beta sequencing. Genomic DNA was extracted from the blood cell samples with the Qiagen DNeasy Blood Extraction Kit. Library creation used the immunoSEQ multiplex PCR assay. For the multiplex PCR, a mixture combining 60 forward primers for TCR Vbeta segments and 13 reverse primers for TCR Jbeta segments was used. The CDR3 region of rearranged TCR beta genes was amplified from genomic DNA by a multiplex PCR assay. On the Illumina HiSeq System, the amplified TCR beta libraries were sequenced as 87-base-pair reads. The paper's data handling went like this. A later analysis tallied around 80 million unique TCR beta chains across the 666 repertoires, and roughly 11 million of those chains were shared by two or more donors. A nearest-neighbor algorithm error-corrected the raw reads and collapsed the reads into unique sequences, merging closely related sequences to remove PCR and sequencing errors. To assign V, D and J gene segments, CDR3 sequences were aligned to IMGT reference sequences. For a sequence to be retained, at least a six-nucleotide match to both a V gene segment and a J gene segment was required. Rearrangements were called productive when the CDR3 lacked stop codons and stayed in frame with V and J; all others were non-productive. CDR3 was defined by IMGT convention, running from the second conserved V-encoded cysteine to the conserved J-encoded phenylalanine. In an earlier analysis of just under 600 of the donors, sequences lacking an unambiguous match to a single V gene segment were excluded. In an earlier analysis of several hundred of the donors, V segments were called functional above 56.7% productive rearrangements and were called segregating when the between-donor standard deviation exceeded 5%. A statistical classification framework was built for diagnosing cytomegalovirus status from the catalog of TCR beta chain sequences. A later analysis assigned V and J genes by comparing TCR nucleotide sequences with IMGT/GENE-DB human TR gene sequences. The TCRdist pipeline was used in a later analysis to assign CDR3 sequences and most-parsimonious VDJ recombination scenarios. In a later analysis, each TCR beta chain was defined by its CDR3 amino acid sequence together with its V-gene family, and reads lacking a unique V-gene family were excluded. In a later analysis, around 650 highly shared, low-generation-probability nucleotide sequences were removed to address suspected cross-contamination and a sequencing artifact. For each public chain, a later analysis derived a clonal expansion index from normalized ranks of inferred template counts within each repertoire. In a later analysis, generation probabilities were computed using a VDJ recombination model fitted to out-of-frame rearrangements, and the results were checked against IGoR. In a later analysis, TCR-TCR, TCR-HLA and TCR-CMV co-occurrence was scored with hypergeometric tests, and a repertoire-size bias correction was applied to TCR pairs. A later analysis estimated false discovery rates by permuting HLA or CMV assignments 20 times. In a later analysis, co-occurring TCRs were grouped using DBSCAN, with TCRdist sequence similarity added in when clustering inside HLA-allele-positive subsets. Repertoires with fewer than 30,000 or more than 120,000 public chains, plus five repertoires with anomalous nucleotide sharing, were excluded from co-occurrence clustering. TCRdb obtained this table from immuneACCESS and retained in-frame rearrangements with V and J assigned. These tables miss some clones; where compared with another copy, unresolved V genes account for less than half of the shortfall, and the remainder is unexplained. The DNA gave D and trimming, while V, J and clone size come from that table. The sample contains about 130,000 clones, around two thirds of them found a single time. 2.4% of the sample is held by the ten biggest clonotypes.

Only a few counts were recorded for this clone. The clone's antigen remains unknown. No base quality values were provided; no much bigger clone lies one nucleotide off. The source of this sequence is a woman between 40 and 55 years old in good health and CMV-seronegative. The V and J segments used are TRBV9 and TRBJ1-1; too little of a D gene remains to name it. Sample: PBMCs. The nucleotide sequence reads as follows: TGTGCCAGCAGCCAAACCCCTGAGGGCCACACTGAAGCTTTCTTT. The translation is CASSQTPEGHTEAFF. Joined to the reference TRBV9 and TRBJ1-1 proteins, this CDR3 gives the full variable domain: DSGVTQTPKHLITATGQRVTLRCSPRSGDLSVYWYQQSLDQGLQFLIQYYNGEERAKGNILERFSAQQFPDLHSELNLSSLELGDSALYFCASSQTPEGHTEAFFGQGTRLTVV.